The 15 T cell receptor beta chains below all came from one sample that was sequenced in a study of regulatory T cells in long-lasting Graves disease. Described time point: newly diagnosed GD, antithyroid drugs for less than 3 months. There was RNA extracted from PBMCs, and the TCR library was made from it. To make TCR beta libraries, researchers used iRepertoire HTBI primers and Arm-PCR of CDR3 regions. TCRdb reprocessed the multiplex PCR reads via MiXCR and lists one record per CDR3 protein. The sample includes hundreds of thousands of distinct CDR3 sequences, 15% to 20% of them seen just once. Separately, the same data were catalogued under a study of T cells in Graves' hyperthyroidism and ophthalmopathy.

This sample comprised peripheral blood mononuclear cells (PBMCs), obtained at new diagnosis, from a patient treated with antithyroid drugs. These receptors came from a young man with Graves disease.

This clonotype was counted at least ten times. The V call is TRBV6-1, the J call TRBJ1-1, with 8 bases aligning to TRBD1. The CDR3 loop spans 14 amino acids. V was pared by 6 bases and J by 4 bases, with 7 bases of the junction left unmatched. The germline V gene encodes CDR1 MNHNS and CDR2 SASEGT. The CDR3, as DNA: TGTGCCAGCAGCCGGGCAGGGGGCAGCACTGAAGCTTTCTTT. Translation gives CASSRAGGSTEAFF.

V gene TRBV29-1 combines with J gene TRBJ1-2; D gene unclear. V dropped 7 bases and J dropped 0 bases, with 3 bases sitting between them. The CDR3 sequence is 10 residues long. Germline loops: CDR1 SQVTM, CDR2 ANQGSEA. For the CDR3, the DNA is TGCAGCGACGCTAACTATGGCTACACCTTC. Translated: CSDANYGYTF.

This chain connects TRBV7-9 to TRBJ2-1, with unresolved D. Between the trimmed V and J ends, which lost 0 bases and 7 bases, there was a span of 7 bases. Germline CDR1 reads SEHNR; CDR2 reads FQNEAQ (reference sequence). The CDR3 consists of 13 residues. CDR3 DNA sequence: TGTGCCAGCAGCTTAGCGCTGCGAAATGAGCAGTTCTTC. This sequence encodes CASSLALRNEQFF.

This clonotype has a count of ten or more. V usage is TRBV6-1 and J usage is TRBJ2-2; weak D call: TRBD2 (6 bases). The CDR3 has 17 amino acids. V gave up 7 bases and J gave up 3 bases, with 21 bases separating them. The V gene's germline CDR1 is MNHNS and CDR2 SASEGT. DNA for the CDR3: TGTGCCAGCACTTCCCCCGGCGGGAAGGGGCACACCGGGGAGCTGTTTTTT. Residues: CASTSPGGKGHTGELFF.

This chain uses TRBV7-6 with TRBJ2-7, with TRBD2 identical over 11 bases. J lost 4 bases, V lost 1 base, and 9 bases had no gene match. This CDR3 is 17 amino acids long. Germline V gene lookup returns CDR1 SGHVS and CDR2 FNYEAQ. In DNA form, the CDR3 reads TGTGCCAGCAGCTTAGGGGGGACTAGCGGACCCCCTTACGAGCAGTACTTC. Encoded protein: CASSLGGTSGPPYEQYF.

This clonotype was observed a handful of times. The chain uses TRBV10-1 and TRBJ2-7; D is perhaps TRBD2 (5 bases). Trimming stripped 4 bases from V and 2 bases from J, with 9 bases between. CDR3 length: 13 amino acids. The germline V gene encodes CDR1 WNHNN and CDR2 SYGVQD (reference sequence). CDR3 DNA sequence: TGCGCCAGCAGTGTGGAGGAGACCTACGAGCAGTACTTC. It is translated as CASSVEETYEQYF.

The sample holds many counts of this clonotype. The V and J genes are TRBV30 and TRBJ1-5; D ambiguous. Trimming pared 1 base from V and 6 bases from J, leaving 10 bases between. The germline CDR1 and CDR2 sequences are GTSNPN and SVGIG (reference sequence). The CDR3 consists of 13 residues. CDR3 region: CAWSGFSGQPQHF. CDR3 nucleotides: TGTGCCTGGAGTGGATTTTCGGGTCAGCCCCAGCATTTT.

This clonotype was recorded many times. Here the CDR3 DNA reads TGCAGCGTCTGGGCGGATACGCAGTATTTT. This gives the protein CSVWADTQYF. The genes are TRBV20-1 and TRBJ2-3; no definite D call. From germline, CDR1 is DFQATT and CDR2 SNEGSKA (reference sequence). CDR3 length: 10 amino acids.

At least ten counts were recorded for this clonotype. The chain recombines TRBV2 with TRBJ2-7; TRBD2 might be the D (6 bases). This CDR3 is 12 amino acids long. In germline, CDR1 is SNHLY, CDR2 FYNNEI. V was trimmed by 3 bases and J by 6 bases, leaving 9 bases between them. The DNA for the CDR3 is TGTGCCAGCAGTGATTGGGGGGTCGAGCAGTACTTC. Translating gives CASSDWGVEQYF.

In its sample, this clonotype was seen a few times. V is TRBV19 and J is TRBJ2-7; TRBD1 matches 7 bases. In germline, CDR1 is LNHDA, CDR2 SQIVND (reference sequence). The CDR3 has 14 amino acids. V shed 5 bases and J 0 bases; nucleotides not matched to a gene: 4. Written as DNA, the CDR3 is TGTGCCAGTAGTGCCGGGACAGCCTCCTACGAGCAGTACTTC. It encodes CASSAGTASYEQYF. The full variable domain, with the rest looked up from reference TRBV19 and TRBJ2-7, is DGGITQSPKYLFRKEGQNVTLSCEQNLNHDAMYWYRQDPGQGLRLIYYSQIVNDFQKGDIAEGYSVSREKKESFPLTVTSAQKNPTAFYLCASSAGTASYEQYFGPGTRLTVT.

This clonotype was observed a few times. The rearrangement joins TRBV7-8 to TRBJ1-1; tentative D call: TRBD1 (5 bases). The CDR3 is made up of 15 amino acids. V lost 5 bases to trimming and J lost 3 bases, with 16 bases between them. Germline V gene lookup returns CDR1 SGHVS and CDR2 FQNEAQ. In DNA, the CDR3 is TGTGCCAGCAGCCCGGACACGGTACTTGACACTGAAGCTTTCTTT. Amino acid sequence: CASSPDTVLDTEAFF.

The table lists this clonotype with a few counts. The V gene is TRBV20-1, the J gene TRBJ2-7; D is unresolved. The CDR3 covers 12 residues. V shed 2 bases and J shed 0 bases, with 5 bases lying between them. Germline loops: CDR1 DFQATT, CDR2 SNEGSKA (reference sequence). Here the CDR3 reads CSARKGSYEQYF. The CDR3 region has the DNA TGCAGTGCTAGAAAGGGCTCCTACGAGCAGTACTTC.

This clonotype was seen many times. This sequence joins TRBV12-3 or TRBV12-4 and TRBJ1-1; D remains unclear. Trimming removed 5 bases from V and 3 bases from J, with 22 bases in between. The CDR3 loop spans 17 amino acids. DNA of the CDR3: TGTGCCAGCAGTCCGAGATCGAAGGTTTTCACCGACACTGAAGCTTTCTTT. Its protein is CASSPRSKVFTDTEAFF.

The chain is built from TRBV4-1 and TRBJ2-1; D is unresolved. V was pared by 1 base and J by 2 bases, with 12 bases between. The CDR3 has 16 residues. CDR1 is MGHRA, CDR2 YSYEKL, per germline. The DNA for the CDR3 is TGCGCCAGCAGCCAAGGATCGAGTCTTCCCTACAATGAGCAGTTCTTC. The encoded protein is CASSQGSSLPYNEQFF.

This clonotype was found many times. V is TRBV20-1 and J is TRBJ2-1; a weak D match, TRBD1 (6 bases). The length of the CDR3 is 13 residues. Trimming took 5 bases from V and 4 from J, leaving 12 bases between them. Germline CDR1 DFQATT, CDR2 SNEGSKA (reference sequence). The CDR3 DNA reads TGCAGTGCTGGAGGACAGACGTACAATGAGCAGTTCTTC. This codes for CSAGGQTYNEQFF.